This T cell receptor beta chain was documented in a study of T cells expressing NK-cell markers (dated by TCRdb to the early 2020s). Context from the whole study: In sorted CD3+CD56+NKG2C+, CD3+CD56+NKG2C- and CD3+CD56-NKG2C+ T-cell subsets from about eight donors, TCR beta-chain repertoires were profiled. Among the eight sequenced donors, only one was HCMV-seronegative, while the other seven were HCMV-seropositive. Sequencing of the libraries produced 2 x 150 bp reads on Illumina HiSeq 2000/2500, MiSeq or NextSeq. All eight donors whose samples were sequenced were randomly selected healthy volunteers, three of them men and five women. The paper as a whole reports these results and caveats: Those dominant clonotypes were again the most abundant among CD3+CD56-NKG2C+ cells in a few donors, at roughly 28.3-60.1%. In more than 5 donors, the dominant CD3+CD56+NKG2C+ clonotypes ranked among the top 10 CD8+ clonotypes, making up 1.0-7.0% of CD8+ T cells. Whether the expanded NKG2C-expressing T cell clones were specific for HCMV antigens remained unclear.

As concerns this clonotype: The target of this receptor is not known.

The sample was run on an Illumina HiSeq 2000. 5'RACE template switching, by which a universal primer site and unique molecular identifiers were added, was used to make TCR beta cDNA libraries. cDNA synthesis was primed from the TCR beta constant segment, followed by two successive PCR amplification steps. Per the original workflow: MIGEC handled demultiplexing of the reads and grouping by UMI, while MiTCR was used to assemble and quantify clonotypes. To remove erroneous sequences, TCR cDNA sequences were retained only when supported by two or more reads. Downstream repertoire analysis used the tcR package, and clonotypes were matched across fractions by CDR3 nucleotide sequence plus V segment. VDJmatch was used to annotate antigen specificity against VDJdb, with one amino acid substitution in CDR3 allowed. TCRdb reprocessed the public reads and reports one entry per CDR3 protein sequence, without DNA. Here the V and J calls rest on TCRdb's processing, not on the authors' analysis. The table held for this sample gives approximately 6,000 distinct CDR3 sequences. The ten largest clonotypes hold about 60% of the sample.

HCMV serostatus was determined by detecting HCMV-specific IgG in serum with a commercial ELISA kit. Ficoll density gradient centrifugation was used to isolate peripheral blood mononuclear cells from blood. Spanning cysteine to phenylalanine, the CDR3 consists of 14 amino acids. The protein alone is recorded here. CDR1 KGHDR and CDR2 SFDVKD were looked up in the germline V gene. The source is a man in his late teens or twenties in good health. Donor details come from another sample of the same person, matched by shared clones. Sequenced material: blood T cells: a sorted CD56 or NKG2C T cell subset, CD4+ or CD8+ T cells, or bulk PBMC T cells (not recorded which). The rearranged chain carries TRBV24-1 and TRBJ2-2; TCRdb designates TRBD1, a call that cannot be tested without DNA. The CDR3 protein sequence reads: CATSANRDTGELFF.